This T cell receptor (beta chain) was recovered during a study of CD8 T cells in ankylosing spondylitis. Study findings and constraints: Certain motif variants had earlier appeared in reactive arthritis synovial fluid and blood. Ankylosing spondylitis blood appeared to carry a characteristic TCR beta motif of fewer than 10 highly homologous variants. CD8+ cells made up the disease-linked clones, which were relatively rare in peripheral blood. Disease-linked clones reportedly concentrated significantly in matched ankylosing spondylitis synovial fluid.

Library preparation for TCR beta used quantitative 5'-RACE with molecular barcodes. TCRdb analysed the 5' RACE reads with MiXCR anew, one entry per CDR3 protein. The sample lists 200,000 to 250,000 distinct CDR3 sequences, roughly 18% seen once, with about 39% in the top ten. This clonotype was seen a few times. Antigen: not known. The sequence derives from a male donor with ankylosing spondylitis. Sequencing was performed on blood, either unsorted or a sorted T cell fraction (not recorded which).

CDR3 bases: TGTGCCAGCAGCTTAGGGCTAGCGGGCCTCCTCCAAGAGACCCAGTACTTC. Encoded protein: CASSLGLAGLLQETQYF. This chain links TRBV7-9 with TRBJ2-5; 8 nucleotides agree with TRBD2. This CDR3 spans 17 amino acids. In germline, CDR1 is SEHNR, CDR2 FQNEAQ (reference sequence). V was pared by 1 base and J by 1 base, with 8 bases of the junction left unmatched.